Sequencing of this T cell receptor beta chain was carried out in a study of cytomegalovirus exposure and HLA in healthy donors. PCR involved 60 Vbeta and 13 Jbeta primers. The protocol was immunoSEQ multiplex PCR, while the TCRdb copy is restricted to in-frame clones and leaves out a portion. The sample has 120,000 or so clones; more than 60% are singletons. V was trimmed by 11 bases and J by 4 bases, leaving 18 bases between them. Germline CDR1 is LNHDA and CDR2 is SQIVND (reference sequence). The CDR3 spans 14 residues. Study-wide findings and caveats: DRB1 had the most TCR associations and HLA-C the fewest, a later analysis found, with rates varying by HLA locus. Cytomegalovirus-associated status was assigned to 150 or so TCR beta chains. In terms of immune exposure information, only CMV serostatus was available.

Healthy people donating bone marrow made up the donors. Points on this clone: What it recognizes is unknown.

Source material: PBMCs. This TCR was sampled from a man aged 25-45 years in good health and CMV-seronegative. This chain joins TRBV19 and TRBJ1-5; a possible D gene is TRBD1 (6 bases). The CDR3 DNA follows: TGTGCCGCCGCCGAACAGGGCTTAAATCAGCCCCAGCATTTT. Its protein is CAAAEQGLNQPQHF.